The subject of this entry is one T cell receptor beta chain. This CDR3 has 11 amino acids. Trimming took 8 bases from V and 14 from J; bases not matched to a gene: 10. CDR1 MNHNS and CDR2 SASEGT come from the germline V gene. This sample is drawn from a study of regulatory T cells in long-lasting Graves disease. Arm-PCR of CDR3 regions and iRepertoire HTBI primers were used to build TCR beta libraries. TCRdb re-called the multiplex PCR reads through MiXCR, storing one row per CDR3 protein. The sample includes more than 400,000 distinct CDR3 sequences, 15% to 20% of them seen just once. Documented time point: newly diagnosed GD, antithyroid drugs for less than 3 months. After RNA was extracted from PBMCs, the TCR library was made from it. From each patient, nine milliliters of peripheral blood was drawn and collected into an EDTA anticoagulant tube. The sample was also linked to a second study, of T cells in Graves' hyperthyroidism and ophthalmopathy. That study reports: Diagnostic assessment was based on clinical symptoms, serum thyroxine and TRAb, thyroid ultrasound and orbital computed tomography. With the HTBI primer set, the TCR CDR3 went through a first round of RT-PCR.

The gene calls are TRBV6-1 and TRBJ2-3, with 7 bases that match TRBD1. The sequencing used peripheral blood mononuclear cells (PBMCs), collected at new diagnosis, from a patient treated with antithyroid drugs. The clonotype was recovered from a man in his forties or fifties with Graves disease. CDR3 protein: CASFRDREMYF. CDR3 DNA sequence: TGTGCCAGCTTCCGGGACAGAGAAATGTATTTT.